The 9 T cell receptor beta chains presented below share a single source sample, sequenced in a study of neoadjuvant anti-PD-1 for oral cavity cancer. The data were produced by immunoSEQ multiplex PCR, yet TCRdb's version contains in-frame clones alone and is incomplete. The sample consists of just over 65,000 clones, 85% of them appearing once. Described time point: after neoadjuvant nivolumab, at surgical resection. The sample in question was PBMCs, obtained after nivolumab (anti-PD-1) treatment. Receptor source: a person aged 35-79 years with oral cavity squamous cell carcinoma.

This rearrangement joins TRBV6-6 to TRBJ2-3; D not certain. V gave up 2 bases and J gave up 5 bases, with 8 bases separating them. The CDR3 runs to 13 residues. Germline values: CDR1 MNHNY, CDR2 SVGAGI (reference sequence). CDR3 nucleotides: TGTGCCAGCAGTTACCCGGCAATAGATACGCAGTATTTT. As protein: CASSYPAIDTQYF.

The rearrangement uses TRBV6-1 and TRBJ2-5; TRBD2 aligns across 11 bases. There are 12 residues in the CDR3. After removal of 6 bases from V and 8 bases from J, the junction contained 2 bases not matched to a gene. CDR1 is MNHNS and CDR2 is SASEGT in the germline V gene. The DNA of the CDR3 is TGTGCCAGCAGGACTAGCGGGGTCACCCAGTACTTC. This gives the protein CASRTSGVTQYF.

This sequence joins TRBV21-1 and TRBJ1-5; the D call in the table, TRBD1, was not verified against the DNA. TRBV21-1 is reported as a pseudogene. The CDR3 is 17 residues long. DNA for the CDR3: TGTGCCAGCAGCCTAAAGAGGGGGCAGGGGGCAGAACAGCCCCAGCATTTT. Encoded protein: CASSLKRGQGAEQPQHF.

V usage is TRBV5-1 and J usage is TRBJ2-3; D is undetermined. CDR1 SGHRS and CDR2 YFSETQ come from the germline V gene. This CDR3 has 11 amino acids. V lost 4 bases and J lost 3, with 3 bases in between. CDR3 nucleotide sequence: TGCGCCAGCAGCCTGACAGATACGCAGTATTTT. Protein: CASSLTDTQYF. The full variable domain, in which reference TRBV5-1 and TRBJ2-3 provide the parts outside the CDR3, is KAGVTQTPRYLIKTRGQQVTLSCSPISGHRSVSWYQQTPGQGLQFLFEYFSETQRNKGNFPGRFSGRQFSNSRSEMNVSTLELGDSALYLCASSLTDTQYFGPGTRLTVL.

This clone has a handful of counts. The CDR3 DNA sequence: TGTGCCAGCAGCCAAGATCCCAGAGTAGGGGCCGGGGAGCTGTTTTTT. It translates to CASSQDPRVGAGELFF. The chain employs TRBV4-2 and TRBJ2-2, with D maybe TRBD1 (5 bases). CDR3 length: 16 amino acids. Per germline, CDR1 LGHNA and CDR2 YNFKEQ. Trimming shortened V by 0 bases and J by 6 bases, and 14 bases separated the two germline ends.

The V and J genes are TRBV7-9 and TRBJ2-3, with D perhaps assigned TRBD1 or TRBD2 (5 bases each). This CDR3 is 11 amino acids long. CDR1 and CDR2 (germline): SEHNR, FQNEAQ (reference sequence). V dropped 6 bases and J dropped 7 bases, with 8 bases sitting between them. The CDR3 nucleotides are TGTGCCAGCAGGGGACCGAATACGCAGTATTTT. Its translation is CASRGPNTQYF.

The chain has TRBV6-1 and TRBJ2-1; D is perhaps TRBD2 (5 bases). CDR3 length equals 12 residues. Germline values: CDR1 MNHNS, CDR2 SASEGT. V was pared by 6 bases and J by 7 bases, with 10 bases between. The chain's CDR3 is CASRLLGNEQFF. CDR3 nucleotides: TGTGCCAGCAGATTACTAGGTAATGAGCAGTTCTTC.

The chain combines TRBV18 with TRBJ2-7, with TRBD2 as a possible D gene (6 bases). The CDR3 spans 14 residues. The germline gives CDR1 KGHSH, CDR2 LQKENI. The V and J ends lost 0 bases and 3 bases respectively, with 9 bases between them. The chain's CDR3 is CASSPPASVYEQYF. In nucleotides, the CDR3 is TGTGCCAGCTCACCACCGGCTAGCGTCTACGAGCAGTACTTC.

This rearrangement joins TRBV4-1 to TRBJ1-5; D gene uncertain. The CDR3 is 16 amino acids. V was cut by 3 bases and J by 0 bases, with 12 bases left in between. Germline lookup yields CDR1 MGHRA and CDR2 YSYEKL. CDR3 nucleotide sequence: TGCGCCAGCAGCCAGTCCCCCGCTGATAGCAATCAGCCCCAGCATTTT. It codes for CASSQSPADSNQPQHF.